What follows is one TCR beta chain and its context. Each CDR3 protein is one row after TCRdb ran MiXCR on the PCR reads. The sample records some 19,000 distinct CDR3 sequences, around half being singletons. This record belongs to a study of CD4 and CD8 cells across lung adenocarcinoma regions. The CDR3 length is 13 residues. Trimming removed 0 bases at V and 4 bases at J, with 5 bases between. Germline V lookup: CDR1 MNHEY, CDR2 SVGAGI. Donors had localized lung adenocarcinoma, a non-small cell lung cancer. The sequence was obtained from a female donor with lung adenocarcinoma. The CD4 and CD8 labels of this study may be unreliable. Material: CD8+ T cells from the center of a lung tumor. This chain connects TRBV6-5 to TRBJ2-3; TRBD1 is a possible D gene (5 bases). The CDR3 is CASSYSRADTQYF. The DNA for the CDR3 is TGTGCCAGCAGTTACTCCAGGGCAGATACGCAGTATTTT.